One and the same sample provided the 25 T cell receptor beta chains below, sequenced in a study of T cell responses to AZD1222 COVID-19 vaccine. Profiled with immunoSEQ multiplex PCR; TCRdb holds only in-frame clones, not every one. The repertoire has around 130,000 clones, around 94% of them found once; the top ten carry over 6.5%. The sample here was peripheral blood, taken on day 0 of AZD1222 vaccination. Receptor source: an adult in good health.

CDR3 in DNA: TGTGCCAGCAGCGTCTATGAGGGCCCCTACAATGAGCAGTTCTTC. Residues: CASSVYEGPYNEQFF. The chain links TRBV9 to TRBJ2-1; D is possibly TRBD2 (5 bases). Per the germline V gene, CDR1 is SGDLS and CDR2 is YYNGEE. The CDR3 length is 15 residues. Trimming removed 2 bases from V and 2 bases from J, with 11 bases in between.

The CDR3 bases are TGTGCCAGCAGTCTTCAGGGGGGGACTAACTATGGCTACACCTTC. Translated: CASSLQGGTNYGYTF. The chain carries TRBV6-4 and TRBJ1-2, with TRBD1 matching over 7 bases. There are 15 residues in the CDR3. Germline loops: CDR1 MRHNA, CDR2 SNTAGT. V lost 5 bases, J lost 0 bases, and 6 bases stayed unmatched.

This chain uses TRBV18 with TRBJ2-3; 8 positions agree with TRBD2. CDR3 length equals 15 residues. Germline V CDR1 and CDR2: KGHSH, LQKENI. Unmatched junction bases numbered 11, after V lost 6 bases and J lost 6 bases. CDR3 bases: TGTGCCAGCTCCCTAACGGGGGGGCACGGGGATACGCAGTATTTT. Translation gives CASSLTGGHGDTQYF.

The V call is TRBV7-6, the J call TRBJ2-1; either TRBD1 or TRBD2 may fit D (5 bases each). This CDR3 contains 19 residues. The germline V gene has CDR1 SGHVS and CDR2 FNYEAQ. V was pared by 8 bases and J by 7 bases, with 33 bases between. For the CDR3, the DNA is TGTGCCAGCGGCCACTATGGGACCCTCCCTAACGCCCTCCCGAATGAGCAGTTCTTC. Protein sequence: CASGHYGTLPNALPNEQFF.

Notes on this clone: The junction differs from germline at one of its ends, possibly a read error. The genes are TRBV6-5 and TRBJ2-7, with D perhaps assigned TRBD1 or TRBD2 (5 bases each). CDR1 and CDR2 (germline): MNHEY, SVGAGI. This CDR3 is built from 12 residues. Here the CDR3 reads CASTPSPGTDRF. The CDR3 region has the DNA TGTGCCAGCACTCCCTCCCCCGGGACGGACCGGTTC.

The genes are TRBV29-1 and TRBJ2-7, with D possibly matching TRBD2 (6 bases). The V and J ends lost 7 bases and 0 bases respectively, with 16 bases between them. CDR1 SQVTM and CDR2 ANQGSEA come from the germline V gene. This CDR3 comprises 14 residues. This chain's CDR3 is CSATWTTSSYEQYF. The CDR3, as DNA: TGCAGCGCCACATGGACTACAAGCTCCTACGAGCAGTACTTC.

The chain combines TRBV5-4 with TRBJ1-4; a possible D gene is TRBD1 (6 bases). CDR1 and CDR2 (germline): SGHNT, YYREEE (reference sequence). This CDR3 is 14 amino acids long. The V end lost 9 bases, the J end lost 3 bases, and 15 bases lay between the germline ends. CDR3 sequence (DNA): TGTGCCATGCACCCCGGGGGGCCTAATGAAAAACTGTTTTTT. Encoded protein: CAMHPGGPNEKLFF. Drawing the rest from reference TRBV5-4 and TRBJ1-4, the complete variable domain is ETGVTQSPTHLIKTRGQQVTLRCSSQSGHNTVSWYQQALGQGPQFIFQYYREEENGRGNFPPRFSGLQFPNYSSELNVNALELDDSALYLCAMHPGGPNEKLFFGSGTQLSVL.

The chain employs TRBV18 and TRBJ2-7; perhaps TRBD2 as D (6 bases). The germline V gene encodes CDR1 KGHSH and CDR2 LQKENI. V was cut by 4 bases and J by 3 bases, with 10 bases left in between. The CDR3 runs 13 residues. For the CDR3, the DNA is TGTGCCAGCTCACTAACTAGCCTCTACGAGCAGTACTTC. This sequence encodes CASSLTSLYEQYF.

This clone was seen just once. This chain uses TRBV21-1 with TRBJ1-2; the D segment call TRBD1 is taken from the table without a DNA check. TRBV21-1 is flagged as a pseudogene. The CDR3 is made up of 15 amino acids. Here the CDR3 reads CASSKASGLTYGYTF. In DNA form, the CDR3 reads TGTGCCAGCAGCAAAGCATCAGGCCTGACATATGGCTACACCTTC.

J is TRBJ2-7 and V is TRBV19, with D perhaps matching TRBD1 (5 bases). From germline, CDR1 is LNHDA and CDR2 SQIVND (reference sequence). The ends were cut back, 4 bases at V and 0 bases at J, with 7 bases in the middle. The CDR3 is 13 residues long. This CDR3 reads CASSNGHSYEQYF. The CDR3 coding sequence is TGTGCCAGTAGTAACGGACACTCCTACGAGCAGTACTTC.

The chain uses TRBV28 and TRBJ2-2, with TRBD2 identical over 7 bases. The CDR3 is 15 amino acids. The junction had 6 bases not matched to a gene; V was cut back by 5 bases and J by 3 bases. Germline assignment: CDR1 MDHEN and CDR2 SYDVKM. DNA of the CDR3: TGTGCCAGCAGTACCAGCGGGACCTACACCGGGGAGCTGTTTTTT. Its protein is CASSTSGTYTGELFF. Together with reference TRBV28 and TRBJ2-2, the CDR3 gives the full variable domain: DVKVTQSSRYLVKRTGEKVFLECVQDMDHENMFWYRQDPGLGLRLIYFSYDVKMKEKGDIPEGYSVSREKKERFSLILESASTNQTSMYLCASSTSGTYTGELFFGEGSRLTVL.

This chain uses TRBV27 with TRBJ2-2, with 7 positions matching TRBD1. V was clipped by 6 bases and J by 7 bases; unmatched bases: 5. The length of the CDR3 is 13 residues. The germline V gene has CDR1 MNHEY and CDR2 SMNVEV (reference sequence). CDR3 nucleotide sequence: TGTGCCAGCAGATCACAGGGGATCGGGGAGCTGTTTTTT. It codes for CASRSQGIGELFF.

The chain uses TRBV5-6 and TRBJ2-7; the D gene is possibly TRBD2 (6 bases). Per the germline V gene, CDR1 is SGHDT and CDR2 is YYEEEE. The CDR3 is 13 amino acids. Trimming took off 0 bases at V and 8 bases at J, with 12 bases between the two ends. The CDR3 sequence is CASSLALAPQQYF. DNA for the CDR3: TGTGCCAGCAGCTTGGCACTAGCCCCCCAGCAGTACTTC.

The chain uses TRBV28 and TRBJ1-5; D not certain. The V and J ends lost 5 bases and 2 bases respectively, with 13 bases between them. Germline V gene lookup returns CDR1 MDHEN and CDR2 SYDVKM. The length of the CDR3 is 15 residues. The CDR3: CASSTQKRGNQPQHF. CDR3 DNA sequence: TGTGCCAGCAGTACCCAGAAAAGGGGCAATCAGCCCCAGCATTTT.

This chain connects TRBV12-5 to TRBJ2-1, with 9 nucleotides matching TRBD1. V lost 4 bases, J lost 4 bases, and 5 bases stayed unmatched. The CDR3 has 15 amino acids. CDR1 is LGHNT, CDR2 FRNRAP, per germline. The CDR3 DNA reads TGTGCTAGTGGTTCGGGACAGGGAATTTACAATGAGCAGTTCTTC. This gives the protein CASGSGQGIYNEQFF.

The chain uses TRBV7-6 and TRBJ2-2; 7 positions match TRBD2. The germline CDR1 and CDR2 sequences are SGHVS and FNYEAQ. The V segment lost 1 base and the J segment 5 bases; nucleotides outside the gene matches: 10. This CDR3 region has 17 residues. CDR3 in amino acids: CASSLGEGGSATGELFF. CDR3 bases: TGTGCCAGCAGCTTAGGGGAGGGTGGCAGCGCTACCGGGGAGCTGTTTTTT.

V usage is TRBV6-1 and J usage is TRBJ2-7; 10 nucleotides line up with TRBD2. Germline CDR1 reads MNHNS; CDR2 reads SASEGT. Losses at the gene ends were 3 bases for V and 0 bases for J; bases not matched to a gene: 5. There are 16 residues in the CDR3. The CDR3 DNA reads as TGTGCCAGCAGTGACCCGACTAGCGGGCCCTCCTACGAGCAGTACTTC. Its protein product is CASSDPTSGPSYEQYF.

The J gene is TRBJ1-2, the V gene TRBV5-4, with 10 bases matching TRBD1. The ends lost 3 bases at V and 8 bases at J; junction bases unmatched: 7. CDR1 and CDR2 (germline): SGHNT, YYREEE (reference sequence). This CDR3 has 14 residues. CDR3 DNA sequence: TGTGCCAGCAGCTCCCGGACAGGGGGGTGGGGCTACACCTTC. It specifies CASSSRTGGWGYTF.

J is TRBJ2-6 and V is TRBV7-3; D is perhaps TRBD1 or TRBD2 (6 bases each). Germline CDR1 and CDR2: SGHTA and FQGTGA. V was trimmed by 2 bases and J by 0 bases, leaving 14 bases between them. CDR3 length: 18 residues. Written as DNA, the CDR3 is TGTGCCAGCAGCTTAGTCGGGGGCCTGATCTCTGGGGCCAACGTCCTGACTTTC. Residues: CASSLVGGLISGANVLTF. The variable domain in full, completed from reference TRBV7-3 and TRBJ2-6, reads GAGVSQTPSNKVTEKGKYVELRCDPISGHTALYWYRQSLGQGPEFLIYFQGTGAADDSGLPNDRFFAVRPEGSVSTLKIQRTERGDSAVYLCASSLVGGLISGANVLTFGAGSRLTVL.

CDR3 residues: CASSPPLTRTYGYTF. CDR3 DNA: TGTGCCAGCTCACCACCCCTTACAAGAACCTATGGCTACACCTTC. The rearrangement links TRBV18 to TRBJ1-2, with unresolved D. The V end was cut by 0 bases, the J end by 4 bases, with 12 bases between. CDR3 length: 15 residues. Germline V gene lookup returns CDR1 KGHSH and CDR2 LQKENI.

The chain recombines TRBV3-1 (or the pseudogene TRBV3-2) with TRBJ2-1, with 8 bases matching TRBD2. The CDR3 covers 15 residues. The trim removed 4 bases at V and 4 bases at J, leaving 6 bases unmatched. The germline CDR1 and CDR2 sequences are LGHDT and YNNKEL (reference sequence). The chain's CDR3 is CASSPGLADYNEQFF. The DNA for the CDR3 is TGTGCCAGCAGCCCTGGACTAGCAGATTACAATGAGCAGTTCTTC.

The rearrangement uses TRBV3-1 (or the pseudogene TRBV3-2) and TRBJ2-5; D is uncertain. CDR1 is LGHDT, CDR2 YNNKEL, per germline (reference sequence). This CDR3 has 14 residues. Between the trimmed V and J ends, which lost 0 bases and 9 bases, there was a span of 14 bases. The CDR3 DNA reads TGTGCCAGCAGCCAAGAAGGACGCCCAACCCCCCAGTACTTC. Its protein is CASSQEGRPTPQYF.

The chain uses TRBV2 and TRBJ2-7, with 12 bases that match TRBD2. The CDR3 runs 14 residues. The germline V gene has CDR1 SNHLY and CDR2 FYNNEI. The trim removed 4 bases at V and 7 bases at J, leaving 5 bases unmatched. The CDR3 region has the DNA TGTGCCAGCAGTGGACTAGCGGGAGTCTGGGAGCAGTACTTC. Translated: CASSGLAGVWEQYF. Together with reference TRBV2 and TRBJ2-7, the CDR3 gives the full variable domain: EPEVTQTPSHQVTQMGQEVILRCVPISNHLYFYWYRQILGQKVEFLVSFYNNEISEKSEIFDDQFSVERPDGSNFTLKIRSTKLEDSAMYFCASSGLAGVWEQYFGPGTRLTVT.

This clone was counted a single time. The CDR3 region is CASSLGTGGSTEAFF. CDR3 in DNA: TGTGCCAGCTCACTTGGGACAGGGGGAAGCACTGAAGCTTTCTTT. The gene calls are TRBV18 and TRBJ1-1, with TRBD1 matching 11 bases. V lost 4 bases and J lost 4; bases outside the gene matches: 5. From germline, CDR1 is KGHSH and CDR2 LQKENI. The CDR3 is 15 amino acids.

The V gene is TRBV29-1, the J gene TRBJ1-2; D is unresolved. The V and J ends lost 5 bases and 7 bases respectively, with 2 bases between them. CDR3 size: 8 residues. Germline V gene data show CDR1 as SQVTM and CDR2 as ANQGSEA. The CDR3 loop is CSVSGYTF. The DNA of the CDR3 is TGCAGCGTTTCTGGCTACACCTTC.